This TCR beta chain was obtained from a study of blood T cell repertoires in COVID-19 (dated by TCRdb to the early 2020s). Study-wide context: Collaborator samples came from the United States, Italy and Spain and covered acute and convalescent phases of COVID-19. The repertoires were released in a freely available public database intended as a resource for research on the immune response to SARS-CoV-2. Subjects who had been exposed to COVID-19, were actively infected with it, or had recovered from it provided the deeply sampled blood TCRbeta repertoires that made up the dataset. The prospective study material was composed of cDNA or gDNA derived from T cells, B-cell-depleted T cells, or PBMCs. The sample metadata nearly always contained a de-identified subject ID, COVID-19 status, age in years and sex. Where available, HLA class I and class II types were taken from metadata supplied by the sample provider and were not determined by assay-based typing. The samples were drawn from two sources: the first 160 participants of the ongoing ImmuneRACE study, and 1,200 or so subjects contributed by 6 global collaborators. The research as a whole found: The amount of clinical and demographic metadata varied by source and participant and was provided uncurated.

In the prospective study, participants were about 18 to 95 years old, resided in about two dozen geographic areas of the United States, and were enrolled through a virtual design. In the prospective study, cohorts were assigned on the basis of participant-reported clinical history obtained from a screening survey and a study questionnaire. Recovered participants in ImmuneRACE Cohort 3 were defined by two consecutive negative NP/OP PCR tests, clearance by a healthcare professional, or resolution of symptoms. In the prospective study, mobile phlebotomists collected whole blood, serum and a nasopharyngeal or oropharyngeal swab from each participant. Additional blood draws and questionnaires over an approximately two-month period could optionally be provided by prospective study participants. Prospective study blood samples were shipped either frozen or at room temperature before DNA extraction. Taken from cysteine to phenylalanine, the CDR3 has 15 residues. This entry keeps only the CDR3 DNA: 45 bases, framed from base 1. Via the germline V gene, CDR1 is KGHSH and CDR2 LQKENI. Trimming takes 5 bases off V and 0 bases off J; junction bases not matched to a gene: 2.

As concerns this clone: It lacks a known antigen. Per-nucleotide qualities are absent, and no much larger clonotype sits a single base away.

TCRbeta CDR3 regions were amplified from genomic DNA by means of the immunoSEQ Assay, a bias-controlled multiplex PCR. The authors processed their data as follows. The number of nucleated cells in each sample was estimated by amplification of reference gene primers within the assay. To quantify the absolute abundance of each unique TCRbeta CDR3 rearrangement, sequence reads were collapsed and filtered. For each sample, productive Simpson clonality was calculated as the square root of Simpson's diversity index over productive rearrangements. Entries here come from immuneACCESS through TCRdb and include only in-frame sequences with V and J called. Some clones fail to appear in such tables; in the studies checked, an unresolved V gene covers under half of the shortfall, and the cause of the remainder is unknown. The D gene and trimming were derived from the DNA, and the V and J assignments and clone size from that table. For this sample there are about 100,000 clones; 65% to 90% appear just once. The ten largest clones represent under 3.5% of the sample.

The receptor's source is a woman between 45 and 60 years old who had recovered from COVID-19. Recombination connected TRBV18 to TRBJ1-3; 9 central nucleotides agree with TRBD1. The sample taken for sequencing was PBMCs or T cells enriched from blood (not recorded which). The DNA sequence is as follows: TGTGCCAGCTCAACAGGGGGCTCCTCTGGAAACACCATATATTTT. The encoded protein is CASSTGGSSGNTIYF.